The 32 T cell receptor beta chains reported below all come from one sample, sequenced in a study of blood T cells in healthy people across ages. Together with a sample-barcoded 5' primer, a J-beta primer mix was included in a second PCR lasting about 7 to 12 cycles. TCRdb independently ran MiXCR on the 5' RACE reads; one entry per CDR3 protein. The sample includes some 710,000 distinct CDR3 sequences, 35% to 60% of them seen just once. The specimen was blood. All receptors derive from a man at least 80 years old in good health.

Many counts were recorded for this clonotype. This sequence joins TRBV5-6 and TRBJ2-1, with TRBD1 identical over 10 bases. Germline CDR1 and CDR2: SGHDT and YYEEEE. V lost 2 bases and J lost 13; bases outside the gene matches: 12. This CDR3 comprises 15 residues. This chain's CDR3 is CASSLPSTGQGGQFF. The DNA for the CDR3 is TGTGCCAGCAGCTTACCCTCTACTGGACAGGGGGGTCAGTTCTTC.

The chain employs TRBV7-8 and TRBJ1-4; a possible D gene is TRBD1 (6 bases). The CDR3 is made up of 15 amino acids. Trimming pared 2 bases from V and 5 bases from J, leaving 12 bases between. The germline gives CDR1 SGHVS, CDR2 FQNEAQ. CDR3 in amino acids: CASSLYGQGNEKLFF. CDR3 nucleotides: TGTGCCAGCAGCTTATACGGGCAGGGGAATGAAAAACTGTTTTTT.

This clonotype was seen just once. The rearrangement joins TRBV4-3 to TRBJ2-7; D not resolved. This CDR3 has 12 amino acids. Germline values: CDR1 LGHNA, CDR2 YSLEER. V was cut by 9 bases and J by 6 bases, with 15 bases left in between. The CDR3, as DNA: TGCGCCAGTGCCTTAGGGTCTGCCGAGCAGTACTTC. Its translation is CASALGSAEQYF.

This clonotype was seen a handful of times. The rearrangement uses TRBV11-1 and TRBJ2-7; 11 bases are shared with TRBD1. From germline, CDR1 is SGHAT and CDR2 FQDESV (reference sequence). J gave up 2 bases and V 5 bases, and 5 bases lay outside the gene matches. The CDR3 extends over 15 amino acids. The CDR3 reads CASSIRTGGPYEQYF. The CDR3 coding sequence is TGTGCCAGCAGCATTCGGACAGGGGGCCCCTACGAGCAGTACTTC. Full variable domain (outside the CDR3, taken from reference TRBV11-1 and TRBJ2-7): EAEVAQSPRYKITEKSQAVAFWCDPISGHATLYWYRQILGQGPELLVQFQDESVVDDSQLPKDRFSAERLKGVDSTLKIQPAELGDSAMYLCASSIRTGGPYEQYFGPGTRLTVT.

The chain has TRBV20-1 and TRBJ2-7; 7 bases map to TRBD1. This CDR3 spans 13 amino acids. The germline gives CDR1 DFQATT, CDR2 SNEGSKA (reference sequence). The V and J ends lost 0 bases and 3 bases, in that order; junction bases with no gene match: 2. DNA of the CDR3: TGCAGTGCTAGAGAGTCAGGGGGCTACGAGCAGTACTTC. This codes for CSARESGGYEQYF.

This clonotype came up many times. The genes are TRBV11-2 and TRBJ2-7, with a weak D call TRBD1 (6 bases). Germline V gives CDR1 SGHAT, CDR2 FQNNGV. Trimming stripped 0 bases from V and 4 bases from J, with 13 bases between. The CDR3 covers 15 residues. CDR3 bases: TGTGCCAGCAGCTTAGATGGGGGCAGCGGATACGAGCAGTACTTC. Its translation: CASSLDGGSGYEQYF.

The chain uses TRBV5-1 and TRBJ2-1; D may correspond to TRBD1 or TRBD2 (5 bases each). CDR1 is SGHRS and CDR2 is YFSETQ in the germline V gene. The CDR3 contains 12 residues. V gave up 4 bases and J gave up 9 bases, with 11 bases separating them. The CDR3 is CASSSSGGEQFF. The CDR3 DNA sequence: TGCGCCAGCAGCAGTAGTGGGGGTGAGCAGTTCTTC.

This clonotype was observed a single time. The rearrangement uses TRBV7-6 and TRBJ1-1; possibly TRBD1 for D (6 bases). The CDR3 totals 12 residues. Germline V gene data show CDR1 as SGHVS and CDR2 as FNYEAQ. With 9 bases removed from V and 7 bases from J, the gap between germline ends came to 15 bases. CDR3 region: CASTTGWGEAFF. For the CDR3, the DNA is TGTGCCAGTACTACAGGGTGGGGTGAAGCTTTCTTT.

The chain joins TRBV29-1 to TRBJ1-2; D gene uncertain. V shed 3 bases and J shed 3 bases, with 5 bases lying between them. The CDR3 totals 11 residues. The germline CDR1 and CDR2 sequences are SQVTM and ANQGSEA. The CDR3: CSVDLDYGYTF. As DNA, the CDR3 is TGCAGCGTTGATCTCGACTATGGCTACACCTTC. The full variable domain, in which reference TRBV29-1 and TRBJ1-2 provide the parts outside the CDR3, is SAVISQKPSRDICQRGTSLTIQCQVDSQVTMMFWYRQQPGQSLTLIATANQGSEATYESGFVIDKFPISRPNLTFSTLTVSNMSPEDSSIYLCSVDLDYGYTFGSGTRLTVV.

The gene calls are TRBV15 and TRBJ2-3; tentative D call: TRBD2 (6 bases). V shed 0 bases and J shed 1 base, with 8 bases lying between them. Germline CDR1 and CDR2: LNHNV and YYDKDF (reference sequence). CDR3 length: 15 amino acids. This CDR3 reads CATSREEGGTDTQYF. The CDR3 DNA reads as TGTGCCACCAGCAGAGAGGAGGGCGGCACAGATACGCAGTATTTT. The full variable domain, its missing parts supplied by reference TRBV15 and TRBJ2-3, is DAMVIQNPRYQVTQFGKPVTLSCSQTLNHNVMYWYQQKSSQAPKLLFHYYDKDFNNEADTPDNFQSRRPNTSFCFLDIRSPGLGDTAMYLCATSREEGGTDTQYFGPGTRLTVL.

Note on this clonotype: A read error is possible here, since a much larger clone lies one base away. V usage is TRBV9 and J usage is TRBJ2-7, with TRBD2 identical over 9 bases. Germline V gene sequence: CDR1 SGDLS, CDR2 YYNGEE. V trimming: 2 bases; J trimming: 6 bases; junction bases outside the gene matches: 6. The CDR3 extends over 14 amino acids. CDR3 region: CASSVEGLASEQYF. The CDR3 DNA sequence: TGTGCCAGCAGCGTCGAAGGACTAGCGAGCGAGCAGTACTTC.

The chain has TRBV6-1 and TRBJ2-3, with TRBD2 identical over 10 bases. The CDR3 covers 16 residues. Losses at the gene ends were 4 bases for V and 1 base for J; bases not matched to a gene: 5. Germline lookup yields CDR1 MNHNS and CDR2 SASEGT. The CDR3 coding sequence is TGTGCCAGCAGTGTTGGACTAGCGGTGGGCACAGATACGCAGTATTTT. As protein: CASSVGLAVGTDTQYF.

This clonotype was picked up a small number of times. The rearrangement joins TRBV5-1 to TRBJ2-7; 8 nucleotides agree with TRBD2. Germline V gives CDR1 SGHRS, CDR2 YFSETQ. This CDR3 is 15 amino acids long. V trimming: 4 bases; J trimming: 0 bases; junction bases outside the gene matches: 6. The CDR3 here is CASSALAGISYEQYF. DNA for the CDR3: TGCGCCAGCAGCGCGCTAGCGGGTATCTCCTACGAGCAGTACTTC.

The chain couples TRBV24-1 to TRBJ2-1, with D possibly matching TRBD2 (6 bases). The CDR3 covers 16 residues. V lost 3 bases and J 4 bases, leaving 15 bases between the germline ends. Germline values: CDR1 KGHDR, CDR2 SFDVKD. CDR3 sequence: CATSDPYGGGYNEQFF. Here the CDR3 DNA reads TGTGCCACCAGTGATCCATACGGGGGTGGATACAATGAGCAGTTCTTC.

V usage is TRBV7-9 and J usage is TRBJ2-1; 10 nucleotides match TRBD1. The CDR3 extends over 16 amino acids. Germline-derived CDR1 and CDR2 are SEHNR and FQNEAQ (reference sequence). V gave up 5 bases and J gave up 7 bases; unmatched junction bases: 11. The CDR3 region is CASSPDGTGVRNEQFF. CDR3 nucleotides: TGTGCCAGCAGCCCAGACGGGACAGGGGTGCGTAATGAGCAGTTCTTC.

The chain recombines TRBV5-8 with TRBJ2-7, with D possibly TRBD1 on 5 matching bases. Germline assignment: CDR1 SGHTS and CDR2 YDEGEE. Trimming left V 4 bases short and J 7 bases short, with 15 bases between. This CDR3 has 13 residues. The CDR3 nucleotides are TGTGCCAGCAGCCGCACACAGGTCGGGGAGCAGTACTTC. The encoded protein is CASSRTQVGEQYF.

Worth noting for this clonotype: Just one base apart from a much larger clone, this may be a read error. The chain uses TRBV12-3 or TRBV12-4 and TRBJ2-6, with 7 bases identical to TRBD1. The CDR3 runs to 15 residues. The CDR3 loop reads CANSPQGWGANVLTF. The DNA for the CDR3 is TGTGCCAACAGTCCACAGGGGTGGGGGGCCAACGTCCTGACTTTC.

The rearrangement links TRBV5-1 to TRBJ2-5; D might be TRBD1 (6 bases). The end of the DNA is better explained by TRBJ2-7, so the J call may be wrong. Germline values: CDR1 SGHRS, CDR2 YFSETQ. The CDR3 consists of 16 residues. CDR3 loop: CASSPTSGGATYEQYF. In nucleotides, the CDR3 is TGCGCCAGCAGCCCTACCTCTGGGGGCGCGACCTACGAGCAGTACTTC.

The chain employs TRBV20-1 and TRBJ2-1, with 7 positions matching TRBD2. The CDR3 length is 11 residues. Trimming at V came to 5 bases and at J to 10 bases, leaving 5 bases not matched to a gene. Germline lookup yields CDR1 DFQATT and CDR2 SNEGSKA (reference sequence). The CDR3 loop reads CSAPLGGEQFF. As DNA, the CDR3 is TGCAGTGCTCCCTTGGGGGGGGAGCAGTTCTTC.

This clonotype was seen at least ten times. The V and J genes are TRBV20-1 and TRBJ2-7; D is unclear. The CDR3 consists of 13 residues. Per germline, CDR1 DFQATT and CDR2 SNEGSKA (reference sequence). V was cut by 2 bases and J by 2 bases, with 10 bases left in between. CDR3 region: CSARKREPYEQYF. CDR3 DNA sequence: TGCAGTGCTAGAAAAAGGGAACCCTACGAGCAGTACTTC.

This clonotype was found once. This chain links TRBV12-5 with TRBJ1-1; 7 positions match TRBD1. The CDR3 is 15 residues long. Trimming removed 3 bases from V and 11 bases from J; junction bases left unmatched: 15. Germline V gene data show CDR1 as LGHNT and CDR2 as FRNRAP. In nucleotides, the CDR3 is TGTGCTAGTGGTTTTCATGTCCGAGGGGGCAATAGCGCTTTCTTT. As protein: CASGFHVRGGNSAFF.

The chain links TRBV5-5 to TRBJ2-7; the match to TRBD1 covers 9 bases. This CDR3 is built from 13 residues. The V and J ends lost 4 bases and 6 bases, in that order; junction bases with no gene match: 5. Germline loops: CDR1 SGHKS, CDR2 YYEKEE (reference sequence). The CDR3 protein is CASSPLTGGEQYF. The CDR3 region has the DNA TGTGCCAGCAGCCCACTGACAGGGGGCGAGCAGTACTTC.

Only a few counts were recorded for this clonotype. A junction end diverges from the germline sequence, so it may reflect a read error. The rearrangement links TRBV7-2 to TRBJ2-1, with no clear D. The germline CDR1 and CDR2 sequences are SGHTA and FQGNSA. The CDR3 contains 14 residues. CDR3 in DNA: TGTGCCAGCAGCTTAGTCGTTTTGGGCAATGAGCAGTTATTC. Amino acids: CASSLVVLGNEQLF.

This clonotype has a handful of counts. This chain links TRBV15 with TRBJ2-1; 8 positions agree with TRBD1. CDR1 LNHNV and CDR2 YYDKDF come from the germline V gene (reference sequence). The CDR3 totals 14 residues. Trimming removed 2 bases from V and 13 bases from J; junction bases left unmatched: 10. The CDR3 is CATSRTRGLETQFF. CDR3 DNA: TGTGCCACCAGCAGAACCAGGGGGCTGGAGACCCAGTTCTTC.

The chain joins TRBV7-8 to TRBJ2-7; D possibly corresponds to TRBD1 (5 bases). Germline V gives CDR1 SGHVS, CDR2 FQNEAQ. Trimming removed 5 bases from V and 5 bases from J, with 13 bases in between. The CDR3 has 13 amino acids. The CDR3 loop reads CASSMTVRNEQYF. The DNA of the CDR3 is TGTGCCAGCAGCATGACAGTACGCAACGAGCAGTACTTC.

This chain uses TRBV29-1 with TRBJ1-5; D is unclear. The V gene's germline CDR1 is SQVTM and CDR2 ANQGSEA. Trimming pared 2 bases from V and 0 bases from J, leaving 14 bases between. The CDR3 extends over 16 amino acids. Here the CDR3 DNA reads TGCAGCGTTGAATCCCTGGAAGGGCATAGCAATCAGCCCCAGCATTTT. Encoded protein: CSVESLEGHSNQPQHF.

A note on this clonotype: The junction shows a germline mismatch at one end, possibly a read error. This rearrangement joins TRBV20-1 to TRBJ2-1; D is undetermined. The CDR3 spans 14 residues. Germline values: CDR1 DFQATT, CDR2 SNEGSKA (reference sequence). The CDR3, as DNA: TGCAGTGCTTTAACTTCCTACGGCTACCATGAGCAGTTCTTC. This gives the protein CSALTSYGYHEQFF.

This clonotype was seen just once. This chain joins TRBV19 and TRBJ1-1; D perhaps matches TRBD1 (5 bases). CDR3 size: 14 residues. Trimming left V 11 bases short and J 3 bases short, with 19 bases between. The germline CDR1 and CDR2 sequences are LNHDA and SQIVND (reference sequence). The CDR3 reads CASNGAEAYTEAFF. Written as DNA, the CDR3 is TGTGCCTCCAACGGGGCAGAAGCGTACACTGAAGCTTTCTTT.

There are a few counts of this clonotype. The chain couples TRBV15 to TRBJ2-2; the D gene is possibly TRBD1 (6 bases). The V gene's germline CDR1 is LNHNV and CDR2 YYDKDF (reference sequence). Trimming took off 0 bases at V and 3 bases at J, with 14 bases between the two ends. The CDR3 is 17 residues long. CDR3 bases: TGTGCCACCAGCAGAGATATTGGGGCAGGGGACACCGGGGAGCTGTTTTTT. It translates to CATSRDIGAGDTGELFF.

The gene calls are TRBV28 and TRBJ2-7, with 8 nucleotides matching TRBD1. The CDR3 is made up of 15 amino acids. After removal of 7 bases from V and 3 bases from J, the junction contained 11 bases not matched to a gene. In germline, CDR1 is MDHEN, CDR2 SYDVKM. The CDR3 reads CASTTGVTGVYEQYF. The CDR3 DNA follows: TGTGCCAGCACCACGGGAGTGACAGGGGTCTACGAGCAGTACTTC.

The CDR3 bases are TGCAGTGCTAGAGGGGGAGGCCCCTTAAACAATGAGCAGTACTTC. Encoded protein: CSARGGGPLNNEQYF. This chain uses TRBV20-1 with TRBJ2-7, with D possibly matching TRBD2 (6 bases). The CDR3 length is 15 residues. V was pared by 1 base and J by 7 bases, with 20 bases between. Germline values: CDR1 DFQATT, CDR2 SNEGSKA (reference sequence).

The chain is built from TRBV20-1 and TRBJ2-6; no firm D call. The CDR3 is 17 residues long. CDR1 is DFQATT, CDR2 SNEGSKA, per germline (reference sequence). Trimming stripped 3 bases from V and 0 bases from J, with 15 bases between. CDR3 nucleotide sequence: TGCAGTGCTAGTCGGCAGGCATACGACTCTGGGGCCAACGTCCTGACTTTC. Translating it yields CSASRQAYDSGANVLTF.